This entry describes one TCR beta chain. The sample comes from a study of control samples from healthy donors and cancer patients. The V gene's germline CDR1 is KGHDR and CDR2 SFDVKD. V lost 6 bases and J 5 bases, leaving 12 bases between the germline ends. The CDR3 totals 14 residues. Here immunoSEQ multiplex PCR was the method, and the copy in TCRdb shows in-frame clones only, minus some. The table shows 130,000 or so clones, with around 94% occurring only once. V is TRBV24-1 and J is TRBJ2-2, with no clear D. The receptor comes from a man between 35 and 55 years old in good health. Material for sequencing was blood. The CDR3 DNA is TGTGCCACCAGTTCTCGACAAAAAACCGGGGAGCTGTTTTTT. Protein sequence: CATSSRQKTGELFF.